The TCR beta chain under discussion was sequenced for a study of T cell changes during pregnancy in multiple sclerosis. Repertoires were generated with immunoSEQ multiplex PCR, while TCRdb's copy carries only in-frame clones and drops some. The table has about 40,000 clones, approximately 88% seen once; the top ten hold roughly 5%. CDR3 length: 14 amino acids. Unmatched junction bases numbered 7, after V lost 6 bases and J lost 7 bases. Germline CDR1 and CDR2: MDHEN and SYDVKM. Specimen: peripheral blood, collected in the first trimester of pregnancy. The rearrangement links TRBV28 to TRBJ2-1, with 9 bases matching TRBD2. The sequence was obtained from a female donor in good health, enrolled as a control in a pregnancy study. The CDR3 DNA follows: TGTGCCAGCAGAATAGCGGGAGTTACAAATGAGCAGTTCTTC. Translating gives CASRIAGVTNEQFF.